The present TCR beta chain was sequenced within a study of CD8 T cells in ankylosing spondylitis. Study-level results: Blood of patients with ankylosing spondylitis appeared to be characterized by a TCR beta motif of several highly homologous variants. Clones tied to disease were said to be significantly enriched in matched ankylosing spondylitis synovial fluid.

TCRdb itself ran the 5' RACE reads through MiXCR, one entry per CDR3 protein. The profile shows approximately 340,000 distinct CDR3 sequences, about 15% of them singletons. CDR3 length: 11 residues. Germline V gives CDR1 SEHNR, CDR2 FQNEAQ (reference sequence). Between the trimmed V and J ends, which lost 6 bases and 4 bases, there was a span of 4 bases. The table lists this clonotype with a few counts. Its antigen is currently unknown. J is TRBJ2-1 and V is TRBV7-9, with unresolved D. The origin of this receptor is a male donor with ankylosing spondylitis or in good health (not recorded which). Sequencing was carried out using blood, either unsorted or a sorted T cell fraction (not recorded which). The CDR3 sequence is CASRKYNEQFF. The CDR3 nucleotides are TGTGCCAGCAGAAAATACAATGAGCAGTTCTTC.